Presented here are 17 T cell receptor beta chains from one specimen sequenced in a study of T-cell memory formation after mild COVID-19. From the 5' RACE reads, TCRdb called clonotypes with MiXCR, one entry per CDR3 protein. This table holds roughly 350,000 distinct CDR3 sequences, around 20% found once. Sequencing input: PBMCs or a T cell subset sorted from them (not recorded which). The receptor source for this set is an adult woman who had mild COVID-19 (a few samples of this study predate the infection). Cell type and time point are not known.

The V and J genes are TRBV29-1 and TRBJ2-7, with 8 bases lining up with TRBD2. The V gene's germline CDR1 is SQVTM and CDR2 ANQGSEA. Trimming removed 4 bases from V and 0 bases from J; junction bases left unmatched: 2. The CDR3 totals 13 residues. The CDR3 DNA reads TGCAGCGTTGCCGGGACTAGCTCCTACGAGCAGTACTTC. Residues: CSVAGTSSYEQYF.

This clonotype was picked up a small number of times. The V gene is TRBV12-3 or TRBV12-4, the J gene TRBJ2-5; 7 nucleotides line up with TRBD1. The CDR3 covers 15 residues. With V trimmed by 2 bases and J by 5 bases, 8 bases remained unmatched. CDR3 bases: TGTGCCAGCAGTTTAATCAGACAGGGTCAGGAGACCCAGTACTTC. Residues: CASSLIRQGQETQYF.

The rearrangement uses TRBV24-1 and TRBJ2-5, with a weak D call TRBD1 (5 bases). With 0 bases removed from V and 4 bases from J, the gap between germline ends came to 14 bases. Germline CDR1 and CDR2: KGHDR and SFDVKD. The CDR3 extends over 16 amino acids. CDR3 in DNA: TGTGCCACCAGTGATTTGAGCCAGGGTTTCATAGAGACCCAGTACTTC. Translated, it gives CATSDLSQGFIETQYF.

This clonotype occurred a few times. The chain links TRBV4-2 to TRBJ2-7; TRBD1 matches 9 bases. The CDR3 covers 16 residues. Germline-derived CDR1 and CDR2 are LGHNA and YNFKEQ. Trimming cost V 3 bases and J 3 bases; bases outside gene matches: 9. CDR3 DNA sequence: TGTGCCAGCAGCCAGGACCCGGGACAGGGTGACTACGAGCAGTACTTC. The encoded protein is CASSQDPGQGDYEQYF.

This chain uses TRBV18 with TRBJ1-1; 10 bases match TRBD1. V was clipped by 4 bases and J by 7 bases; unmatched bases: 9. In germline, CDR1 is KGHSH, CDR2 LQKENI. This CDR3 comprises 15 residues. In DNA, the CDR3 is TGTGCCAGCTCACGCCAAGGACAGGGGGGTGTTGAAGCTTTCTTT. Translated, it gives CASSRQGQGGVEAFF.

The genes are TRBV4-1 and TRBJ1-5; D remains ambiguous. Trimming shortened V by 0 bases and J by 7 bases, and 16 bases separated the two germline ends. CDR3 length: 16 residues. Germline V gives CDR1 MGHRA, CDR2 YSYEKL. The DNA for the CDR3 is TGCGCCAGCAGCCAAGAGCAGAGGGAGATCTTGCAGCCCCAGCATTTT. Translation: CASSQEQREILQPQHF.

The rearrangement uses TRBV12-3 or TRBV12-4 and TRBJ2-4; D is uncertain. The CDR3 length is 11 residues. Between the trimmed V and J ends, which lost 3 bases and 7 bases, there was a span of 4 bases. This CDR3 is CASSLGNIQYF. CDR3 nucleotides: TGTGCCAGCAGTTTGGGCAACATTCAGTACTTC.

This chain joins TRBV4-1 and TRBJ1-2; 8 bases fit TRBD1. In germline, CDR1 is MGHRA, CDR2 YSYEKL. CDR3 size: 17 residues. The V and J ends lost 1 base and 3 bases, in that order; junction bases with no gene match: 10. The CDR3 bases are TGCGCCAGCAGCCAAGTCGAGGCGCAGGGGGCATACTATGGCTACACCTTC. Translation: CASSQVEAQGAYYGYTF.

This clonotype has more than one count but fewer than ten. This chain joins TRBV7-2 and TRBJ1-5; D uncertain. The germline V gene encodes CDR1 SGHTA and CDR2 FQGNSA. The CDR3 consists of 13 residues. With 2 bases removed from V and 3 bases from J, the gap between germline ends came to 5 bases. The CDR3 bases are TGTGCCAGCAGCTTAAATATCAATCAGCCCCAGCATTTT. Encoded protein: CASSLNINQPQHF.

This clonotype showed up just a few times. The CDR3 bases are TGTGCCAGCAGCCCGGACTATACCTCTAGGAATGAGCAGTTCTTC. It is translated as CASSPDYTSRNEQFF. This sequence joins TRBV3-1 and TRBJ2-1; perhaps TRBD2 as D (6 bases). V lost 4 bases and J lost 7, with 17 bases in between. Per germline, CDR1 LGHDT and CDR2 YNNKEL (reference sequence). CDR3 length: 15 amino acids.

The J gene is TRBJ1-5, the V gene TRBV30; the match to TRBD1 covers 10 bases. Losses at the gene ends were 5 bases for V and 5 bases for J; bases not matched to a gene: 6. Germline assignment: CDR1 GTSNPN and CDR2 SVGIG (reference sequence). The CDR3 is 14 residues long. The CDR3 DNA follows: TGTGCCTGGCAGGAGGACAGGGGGGATCAGCCCCAGCATTTT. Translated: CAWQEDRGDQPQHF.

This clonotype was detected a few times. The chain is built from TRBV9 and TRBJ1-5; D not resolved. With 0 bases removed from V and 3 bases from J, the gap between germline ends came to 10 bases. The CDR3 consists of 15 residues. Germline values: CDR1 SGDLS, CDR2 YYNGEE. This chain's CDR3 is CASSVDGWNNQPQHF. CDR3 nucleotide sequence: TGTGCCAGCAGCGTAGATGGTTGGAACAATCAGCCCCAGCATTTT.

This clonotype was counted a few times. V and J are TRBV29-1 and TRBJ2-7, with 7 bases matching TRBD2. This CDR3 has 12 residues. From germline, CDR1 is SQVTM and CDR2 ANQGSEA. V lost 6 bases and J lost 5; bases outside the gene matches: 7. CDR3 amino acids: CSVIAAGHEQYF. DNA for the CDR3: TGCAGCGTCATCGCAGCGGGGCACGAGCAGTACTTC.

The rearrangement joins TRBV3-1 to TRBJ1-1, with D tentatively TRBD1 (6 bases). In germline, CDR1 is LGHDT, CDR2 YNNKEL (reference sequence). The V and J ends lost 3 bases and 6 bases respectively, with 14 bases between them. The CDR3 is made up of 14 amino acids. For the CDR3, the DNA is TGTGCCAGCAGCCAGCGCCCCAGGGGACCTGAAGCTTTCTTT. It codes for CASSQRPRGPEAFF.

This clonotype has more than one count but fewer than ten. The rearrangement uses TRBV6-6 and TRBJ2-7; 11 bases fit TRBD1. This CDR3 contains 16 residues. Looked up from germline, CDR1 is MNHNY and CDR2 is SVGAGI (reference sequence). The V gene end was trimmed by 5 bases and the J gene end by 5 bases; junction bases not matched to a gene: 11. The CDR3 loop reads CASSPSGQGAMNEQYF. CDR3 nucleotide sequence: TGTGCCAGCAGTCCCTCCGGACAGGGGGCGATGAACGAGCAGTACTTC.

CDR3 protein: CASSQLQGRNTIYF. The CDR3 region has the DNA TGTGCCAGCAGCCAACTGCAGGGACGAAACACCATATATTTT. This sequence joins TRBV3-1 and TRBJ1-3; possible D gene TRBD1, 5 bases. Deletions cut 2 bases from V and 5 bases from J, with 10 bases between. CDR1 is LGHDT, CDR2 YNNKEL, per germline (reference sequence). The CDR3 is made up of 14 amino acids.

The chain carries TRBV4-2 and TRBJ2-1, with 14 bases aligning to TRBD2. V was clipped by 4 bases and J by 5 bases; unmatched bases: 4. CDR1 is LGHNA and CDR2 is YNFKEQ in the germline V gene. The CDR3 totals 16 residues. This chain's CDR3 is CASSPGLAGDNNEQFF. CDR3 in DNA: TGTGCCAGCAGCCCGGGACTAGCGGGAGACAACAATGAGCAGTTCTTC.